This entry lists 32 T cell receptor beta chains sequenced from one sample in a study of blood T cell repertoires in COVID-19. Here immunoSEQ multiplex PCR was the method, and the copy in TCRdb shows in-frame clones only, minus some. This sample carries roughly 380,000 clones, more than 70% of them seen once, and the ten largest clones take roughly 4%. The sample comprised peripheral blood. The source of these receptors is a woman aged 60-75 years with COVID-19, enrolled during active disease.

V is TRBV6-5 and J is TRBJ1-1, with 12 bases that match TRBD1. The CDR3 totals 14 residues. Germline loops: CDR1 MNHEY, CDR2 SVGAGI. With V trimmed by 6 bases and J by 5 bases, 4 bases remained unmatched. CDR3 coding DNA: TGTGCCAGCAGAGTGGGACAGGGGGCGACTGAAGCTTTCTTT. This gives the protein CASRVGQGATEAFF.

The chain carries TRBV6-1 and TRBJ1-6; D not resolved. The CDR3 runs to 13 residues. Deletions cut 1 base from V and 11 bases from J, with 9 bases between. The germline CDR1 and CDR2 sequences are MNHNS and SASEGT. The CDR3 DNA sequence: TGTGCCAGCAGTGAAGGGGCGGGAGCACCCCTCCACTTT. Its protein product is CASSEGAGAPLHF.

The J gene is TRBJ1-2, the V gene TRBV7-2, with 7 bases matching TRBD1. This CDR3 spans 15 amino acids. The V gene end was trimmed by 5 bases and the J gene end by 1 base; junction bases not matched to a gene: 7. CDR1 is SGHTA, CDR2 FQGNSA, per germline. The CDR3 sequence is CASSARRDSNYGYTF. CDR3 sequence (DNA): TGTGCCAGCAGCGCGAGGCGGGACAGTAACTATGGCTACACCTTC.

The gene calls are TRBV9 and TRBJ1-2, with D possibly matching TRBD1 (5 bases). The ends were cut back, 0 bases at V and 8 bases at J, with 17 bases in the middle. The V gene's germline CDR1 is SGDLS and CDR2 YYNGEE. This CDR3 contains 15 residues. As DNA, the CDR3 is TGTGCCAGCAGCGTAGAACCAGGCGGGGCGCTGGGCTACACCTTC. Protein product: CASSVEPGGALGYTF.

The genes are TRBV7-2 and TRBJ1-2; a possible D gene is TRBD1 (5 bases). With 5 bases removed from V and 7 bases from J, the gap between germline ends came to 8 bases. The CDR3 is 11 residues long. Per germline, CDR1 SGHTA and CDR2 FQGNSA. This chain's CDR3 is CASSADIGYTF. CDR3 coding DNA: TGTGCCAGCAGCGCGGACATTGGCTACACCTTC.

The chain combines TRBV3-1 (or the pseudogene TRBV3-2) with TRBJ2-5; D might be TRBD2 (6 bases). The length of the CDR3 is 15 residues. Germline V lookup: CDR1 LGHDT, CDR2 YNNKEL (reference sequence). V lost 1 base to trimming and J lost 5 bases, with 14 bases between them. CDR3 sequence (DNA): TGTGCCAGCAGCCAAGGGGGCTTGGGGGGTGAGACCCAGTACTTC. Amino acid sequence: CASSQGGLGGETQYF.

The chain is built from TRBV6-4 and TRBJ2-1; 7 bases match TRBD1. The germline V gene has CDR1 MRHNA and CDR2 SNTAGT. This CDR3 has 15 amino acids. V lost 6 bases, J lost 6 bases, and 11 bases stayed unmatched. The CDR3 loop is CASSVTGVAFNEQFF. As DNA, the CDR3 is TGTGCCAGCAGCGTAACAGGGGTGGCGTTCAATGAGCAGTTCTTC.

This sequence joins TRBV19 and TRBJ1-2; tentative D call: TRBD1 (6 bases). Trimming cost V 7 bases and J 4 bases, with 13 bases left between them. From germline, CDR1 is LNHDA and CDR2 SQIVND (reference sequence). The length of the CDR3 is 13 residues. The CDR3 bases are TGTGCCAGTACTACAGGGAATCCCTATGGCTACACCTTC. Translation: CASTTGNPYGYTF.

The rearrangement uses TRBV19 and TRBJ1-1; 7 nucleotides line up with TRBD1. Germline V lookup: CDR1 LNHDA, CDR2 SQIVND (reference sequence). The CDR3 contains 18 residues. V was clipped by 5 bases and J by 1 base; unmatched bases: 16. Here the CDR3 reads CASSLLYQRRQGNTEAFF. The CDR3, as DNA: TGTGCCAGTAGTTTATTATATCAACGTCGACAGGGGAACACTGAAGCTTTCTTT. The full variable domain, rest sourced from reference TRBV19 and TRBJ1-1, is DGGITQSPKYLFRKEGQNVTLSCEQNLNHDAMYWYRQDPGQGLRLIYYSQIVNDFQKGDIAEGYSVSREKKESFPLTVTSAQKNPTAFYLCASSLLYQRRQGNTEAFFGQGTRLTVV.

The CDR3 protein is CASSSLDGNSGNTIYF. The CDR3 coding sequence is TGCGCCAGCAGCTCGCTAGACGGAAACTCTGGAAACACCATATATTTT. The rearrangement joins TRBV5-1 to TRBJ1-3; no clear D gene. This CDR3 spans 16 amino acids. The ends were cut back, 3 bases at V and 0 bases at J, with 13 bases in the middle. CDR1 SGHRS and CDR2 YFSETQ come from the germline V gene.

The CDR3 sequence is CASSLRLGAHRNQPQHF. The CDR3 coding sequence is TGTGCCAGCAGTTTACGGCTAGGGGCGCATCGCAATCAGCCCCAGCATTTT. The chain couples TRBV27 to TRBJ1-5, with D perhaps matching TRBD1 (5 bases). The ends were cut back, 2 bases at V and 2 bases at J, with 16 bases in the middle. Looked up from germline, CDR1 is MNHEY and CDR2 is SMNVEV (reference sequence). The CDR3 has 17 amino acids.

This chain joins TRBV5-4 and TRBJ1-2, with D maybe TRBD1 (6 bases). The CDR3 is made up of 13 amino acids. Trimming removed 2 bases at V and 2 bases at J, with 7 bases between. The germline gives CDR1 SGHNT, CDR2 YYREEE (reference sequence). The CDR3 nucleotides read TGTGCCAGCAGCTTACAGGGCAACTATGGCTACACCTTC. Its translation: CASSLQGNYGYTF.

The chain recombines TRBV5-1 with TRBJ2-5; D not certain. This CDR3 has 14 amino acids. Germline lookup yields CDR1 SGHRS and CDR2 YFSETQ. V lost 5 bases, J lost 1 base, and 12 bases lay in between. Written as DNA, the CDR3 is TGCGCCAGCAGTCCGACACTGACCCAAGAGACCCAGTACTTC. Translation gives CASSPTLTQETQYF.

The chain links TRBV3-1 (or the pseudogene TRBV3-2) to TRBJ2-3, with D possibly being TRBD1 (5 bases). Trimming left V 1 base short and J 0 bases short, with 11 bases between. Germline loops: CDR1 LGHDT, CDR2 YNNKEL (reference sequence). The CDR3 runs 16 residues. The CDR3 nucleotides are TGTGCCAGCAGCCAAGTTAGACAGCCTAGCACAGATACGCAGTATTTT. This gives the protein CASSQVRQPSTDTQYF.

This rearrangement joins TRBV5-5 to TRBJ1-2; D ambiguous. The CDR3 extends over 13 amino acids. Germline assignment: CDR1 SGHKS and CDR2 YYEKEE (reference sequence). V was clipped by 3 bases and J by 4 bases, with 10 bases between them. CDR3 sequence (DNA): TGTGCCAGCAGCTCGACGGAGGGCTATGGCTACACCTTC. This encodes CASSSTEGYGYTF.

The V gene is TRBV9, the J gene TRBJ2-2; D may be TRBD1 (5 bases). V lost 2 bases and J 3 bases, leaving 8 bases between the germline ends. Germline CDR1 and CDR2: SGDLS and YYNGEE. The CDR3 extends over 14 amino acids. DNA of the CDR3: TGTGCCAGCAGCGTGACAGACTACACCGGGGAGCTGTTTTTT. Translation gives CASSVTDYTGELFF.

The CDR3 nucleotides read TGTGCCAGCAGCCACCTTCGGGGGGGGGCCCCCGATGATACGCAGTATTTT. It translates to CASSHLRGGAPDDTQYF. The rearrangement links TRBV3-1 (or the pseudogene TRBV3-2) to TRBJ2-3; 8 nucleotides match TRBD2. Germline loops: CDR1 LGHDT, CDR2 YNNKEL (reference sequence). CDR3 length equals 17 residues. V was pared by 3 bases and J by 6 bases, with 14 bases of the junction left unmatched.

This clone was observed a handful of times. The V and J genes are TRBV28 and TRBJ1-5, with 10 positions matching TRBD1. The J segment lost 6 bases and the V segment lost 6 bases, leaving 17 bases of the junction unmatched. Germline assignment: CDR1 MDHEN and CDR2 SYDVKM. This CDR3 has 18 amino acids. The CDR3 bases are TGTGCCAGCAGCTTACCAATAAGGCGGACAGGGGGTAGTCAGCCCCAGCATTTT. Translating it yields CASSLPIRRTGGSQPQHF.

Note on this clone: One end of the junction varies from germline; a read error may be responsible. V and J are TRBV6-1 and TRBJ1-6; maybe TRBD1 (5 bases). CDR1 and CDR2 from the germline V gene are MNHNS and SASEGT. This CDR3 has 17 residues. CDR3 protein: CAGSEVRQLFYNSPLHF. In DNA, the CDR3 is TGTGCCGGCAGTGAAGTAAGACAGCTCTTTTATAATTCACCCCTCCACTTT.

The genes are TRBV9 and TRBJ1-1; 9 bases line up with TRBD1. Losses at the gene ends were 3 bases for V and 5 bases for J; bases not matched to a gene: 8. Germline assignment: CDR1 SGDLS and CDR2 YYNGEE. The CDR3 is 15 amino acids. CDR3 sequence: CASSGPGTGITEAFF. The CDR3 region has the DNA TGTGCCAGCAGCGGACCCGGGACAGGGATTACTGAAGCTTTCTTT. The full variable domain, in which reference TRBV9 and TRBJ1-1 provide the parts outside the CDR3, is DSGVTQTPKHLITATGQRVTLRCSPRSGDLSVYWYQQSLDQGLQFLIQYYNGEERAKGNILERFSAQQFPDLHSELNLSSLELGDSALYFCASSGPGTGITEAFFGQGTRLTVV.

The V call is TRBV9, the J call TRBJ1-1, with D possibly TRBD1 on 5 matching bases. Germline V gives CDR1 SGDLS, CDR2 YYNGEE. The CDR3 has 17 amino acids. The V end was cut by 0 bases, the J end by 3 bases, with 18 bases between. Here the CDR3 DNA reads TGTGCCAGCAGCGTAGGCGGGGGGACTCCGCGGGACACTGAAGCTTTCTTT. Translating gives CASSVGGGTPRDTEAFF.

The V call is TRBV4-1, the J call TRBJ2-1; TRBD2 matches at 13 bases. The germline gives CDR1 MGHRA, CDR2 YSYEKL. Trimming removed 4 bases from V and 3 bases from J; junction bases left unmatched: 9. The CDR3 loop spans 18 amino acids. CDR3: CASSRGTSGVRGYNEQFF. CDR3 nucleotide sequence: TGCGCCAGCAGCCGGGGGACTAGCGGGGTGCGGGGCTACAATGAGCAGTTCTTC.

The V and J genes are TRBV3-1 (or the pseudogene TRBV3-2) and TRBJ2-1; 8 bases match TRBD1. Germline CDR1 LGHDT, CDR2 YNNKEL (reference sequence). J was trimmed by 8 bases and V by 1 base; bases with no gene match: 7. This CDR3 is 15 amino acids long. The CDR3 loop is CASSQVDRGPYEQFF. CDR3 nucleotide sequence: TGTGCCAGCAGCCAAGTCGACAGGGGTCCGTATGAGCAGTTCTTC.

CDR3 residues: CASSQGTGPNTEAFF. The CDR3 DNA is TGCGCCAGCAGCCAAGGGACAGGACCGAACACTGAAGCTTTCTTT. This sequence joins TRBV4-1 and TRBJ1-1; 7 bases map to TRBD1. V trimming: 1 base; J trimming: 1 base; junction bases outside the gene matches: 3. The CDR3 length is 15 residues. Germline-derived CDR1 and CDR2 are MGHRA and YSYEKL.

V usage is TRBV30 and J usage is TRBJ2-2, with 8 bases identical to TRBD1. V gave up 3 bases and J gave up 1 base; unmatched junction bases: 1. Germline-derived CDR1 and CDR2 are GTSNPN and SVGIG (reference sequence). This CDR3 region has 14 residues. CDR3 coding DNA: TGTGCCTGGAGACAGGGGGTGAACACCGGGGAGCTGTTTTTT. The encoded protein is CAWRQGVNTGELFF.

This chain connects TRBV2 to TRBJ2-3, with D unresolved. Per germline, CDR1 SNHLY and CDR2 FYNNEI. The germline V and J ends were trimmed by 6 bases and 1 base, with 11 bases remaining between them. The CDR3 totals 14 residues. The CDR3 is CASRKASGTDTQYF. The CDR3 DNA is TGTGCCAGCAGAAAAGCCAGCGGCACAGATACGCAGTATTTT.

The chain combines TRBV7-9 with TRBJ1-4, with no clear D. Germline lookup yields CDR1 SEHNR and CDR2 FQNEAQ (reference sequence). The CDR3 sequence is 14 residues long. V dropped 1 base and J dropped 4 bases, with 7 bases sitting between them. Here the CDR3 DNA reads TGTGCCAGCAGCTTAGGGCAGAATAATGAAAAACTGTTTTTT. It is translated as CASSLGQNNEKLFF.

J is TRBJ1-3 and V is TRBV12-3 or TRBV12-4; D possibly corresponds to TRBD1 (6 bases). The CDR3 consists of 12 residues. V lost 2 bases, J lost 8 bases, and 7 bases lay in between. DNA of the CDR3: TGTGCCAGCAGTTTACAGGGGTACACCATATATTTT. As protein: CASSLQGYTIYF.

The DNA for the CDR3 is TGTGCCAGCAAGGGACAGGGAGTCCCTAACTATGGCTACACCTTC. It is translated as CASKGQGVPNYGYTF. The chain links TRBV27 to TRBJ1-2, with 9 positions matching TRBD1. Germline CDR1 and CDR2: MNHEY and SMNVEV (reference sequence). The CDR3 totals 15 residues. J was trimmed by 0 bases and V by 7 bases; bases with no gene match: 6.

A few counts support this clone. V gene TRBV28 combines with J gene TRBJ1-1; TRBD1 matches 11 bases. With 4 bases clipped from V and 3 bases from J, the junction kept 4 bases outside the gene matches. Germline CDR1 reads MDHEN; CDR2 reads SYDVKM. The CDR3 spans 15 residues. This CDR3 reads CASSSGTGGYTEAFF. DNA for the CDR3: TGTGCCAGCAGTTCTGGGACAGGGGGATACACTGAAGCTTTCTTT. Based on the CDR3 plus reference TRBV28 and TRBJ1-1, the full variable domain is DVKVTQSSRYLVKRTGEKVFLECVQDMDHENMFWYRQDPGLGLRLIYFSYDVKMKEKGDIPEGYSVSREKKERFSLILESASTNQTSMYLCASSSGTGGYTEAFFGQGTRLTVV.

This chain joins TRBV19 and TRBJ2-1; 9 nucleotides line up with TRBD2. Losses at the gene ends were 5 bases for V and 1 base for J; bases not matched to a gene: 3. Germline CDR1 and CDR2: LNHDA and SQIVND (reference sequence). The CDR3 loop spans 15 amino acids. CDR3 loop: CASSFLAGSYNEQFF. The DNA of the CDR3 is TGTGCCAGTAGTTTCCTAGCGGGGTCCTACAATGAGCAGTTCTTC.

Regarding this clone: The same CDR3 also results from other DNA sequences found in this sample. The chain links TRBV5-1 to TRBJ1-1, with 11 nucleotides matching TRBD1. The CDR3 has 14 residues. Germline V gene lookup returns CDR1 SGHRS and CDR2 YFSETQ. With 2 bases clipped from V and 4 bases from J, the junction kept 1 base outside the gene matches. The CDR3 nucleotides read TGCGCCAGCAGCTTCGGGACAGGGGGCACTGAAGCTTTCTTT. Residues: CASSFGTGGTEAFF.